Described below is a single TCR beta chain sequence and its context. Its target is not known. This record comes from a study of T cell responses to AZD1222 COVID-19 vaccine. Study results and limitations: The donors showed a predominance of white British ancestry and of females, with possible underestimation of clonal diversity. Unmutated variant regions reportedly attract nearly half of all spike-specific TCRs. Spike-specific TCR repertoires showed rising breadth and depth after two AZD1222 doses. Seropositive AZD1222 recipients at baseline numbered only 6 or 7.

Data came from immunoSEQ multiplex PCR; TCRdb stores just in-frame clones and leaves some out. The table records roughly 93,000 clones, under 90% of them present only once. The V and J ends lost 6 bases and 3 bases respectively, with 20 bases between them. This CDR3 region has 16 residues. Germline V CDR1 and CDR2: LNHDA, SQIVND (reference sequence). The sequencing here drew on peripheral blood, taken on day 0 of AZD1222 vaccination. The chain links TRBV19 to TRBJ1-1; D gene uncertain. The receptor was isolated from an adult in good health. Here the CDR3 DNA reads TGTGCCAGTAGCCGGACGATGAGGTGGGGAGACACTGAAGCTTTCTTT. This sequence encodes CASSRTMRWGDTEAFF.